The 26 T cell receptor beta chains below come from one sample, sequenced in a study of blood T cells in healthy people across ages. The authors ran a second PCR of about 6 to 12 cycles using a sample-barcoded 5' primer and a J-beta primer mix. TCRdb recomputed calls from the 5' RACE reads with MiXCR, one row per CDR3 protein. There are approximately 670,000 distinct CDR3 sequences in the sample; roughly 43% occur only once, and about 32% lies in the top ten. The sequencing sample was made of blood. Receptors originate from a man older than 75 in good health.

The chain joins TRBV3-1 to TRBJ2-4; TRBD1 might be the D (6 bases). Germline CDR1 reads LGHDT; CDR2 reads YNNKEL (reference sequence). V was pared by 4 bases and J by 0 bases, with 16 bases between. This CDR3 contains 17 residues. The CDR3 reads CASSPSRGRGAKNIQYF. CDR3 nucleotide sequence: TGTGCCAGCAGCCCCTCTAGGGGCAGGGGAGCCAAAAACATTCAGTACTTC.

The rearrangement joins TRBV20-1 to TRBJ1-4, with TRBD1 identical over 7 bases. Germline V CDR1 and CDR2: DFQATT, SNEGSKA (reference sequence). This CDR3 is 15 amino acids long. Germline trimming cut 0 bases from V and 6 bases from J; bases unmatched to any gene: 7. The CDR3 DNA follows: TGCAGTGCTAGAGATTTAGGGACAGACCATGAAAAACTGTTTTTT. This codes for CSARDLGTDHEKLFF.

The chain combines TRBV20-1 with TRBJ1-4; D is possibly TRBD1 (6 bases). V was cut by 2 bases and J by 4 bases, with 14 bases left in between. Germline V lookup: CDR1 DFQATT, CDR2 SNEGSKA (reference sequence). The CDR3 totals 15 residues. CDR3 in amino acids: CSARRSDRFNEKLFF. CDR3 bases: TGCAGTGCTAGACGATCCGACAGGTTTAATGAAAAACTGTTTTTT.

This clonotype was seen only a few times. The rearrangement links TRBV4-3 to TRBJ2-7, with TRBD1 identical over 7 bases. With 5 bases clipped from V and 0 bases from J, the junction kept 7 bases outside the gene matches. CDR1 LGHNA and CDR2 YSLEER come from the germline V gene. The CDR3 length is 15 residues. The CDR3 nucleotides read TGCGCCAGCAGCGCCCGACAGGGCGCCTCCTACGAGCAGTACTTC. It yields the protein CASSARQGASYEQYF.

The gene calls are TRBV12-3 or TRBV12-4 and TRBJ1-5; D ambiguous. V gave up 6 bases and J gave up 0 bases, with 9 bases separating them. The CDR3 sequence is 14 residues long. In DNA, the CDR3 is TGTGCCAGCAGGCCAGACACTAGCAATCAGCCCCAGCATTTT. It is translated as CASRPDTSNQPQHF.

This CDR3 is CASSHGQDDTGELFF. CDR3 nucleotides: TGTGCCAGCAGCCACGGACAGGACGACACCGGGGAGCTGTTTTTT. The chain links TRBV6-2 or TRBV6-3 to TRBJ2-2; 7 positions agree with TRBD1. From germline, CDR1 is MNHEY and CDR2 SVGEGT. The CDR3 is made up of 15 amino acids. The trim removed 6 bases at V and 3 bases at J, leaving 7 bases unmatched.

This clonotype occurred a few times. The chain carries TRBV20-1 and TRBJ2-7; the D is unclear. Germline CDR1 is DFQATT and CDR2 is SNEGSKA (reference sequence). V was pared by 3 bases and J by 1 base, with 7 bases between. The CDR3 totals 12 residues. CDR3 nucleotide sequence: TGCAGTGCTAGGTGGCTTTCCTACGAGCAGTACTTC. Protein product: CSARWLSYEQYF.

This chain uses TRBV15 with TRBJ2-7; D is uncertain. The CDR3 runs 15 residues. V was shortened by 0 bases and J by 0 bases, with 9 bases between the two germline ends. Germline-derived CDR1 and CDR2 are LNHNV and YYDKDF (reference sequence). For the CDR3, the DNA is TGTGCCACCAGCAGAGAAGCACTCAGCTCCTACGAGCAGTACTTC. Amino acid sequence: CATSREALSSYEQYF.

This rearrangement joins TRBV20-1 to TRBJ1-1; no reliable D call. Germline V gene lookup returns CDR1 DFQATT and CDR2 SNEGSKA (reference sequence). There are 14 residues in the CDR3. The germline V and J ends were trimmed by 1 base and 1 base, with 10 bases remaining between them. The CDR3 sequence: CSARVMAANTEAFF. In DNA form, the CDR3 reads TGCAGTGCTAGAGTGATGGCCGCGAACACTGAAGCTTTCTTT.

The V call is TRBV9, the J call TRBJ2-1; TRBD2 aligns across 11 bases. Looked up from germline, CDR1 is SGDLS and CDR2 is YYNGEE. The CDR3 has 15 residues. With V trimmed by 4 bases and J by 6 bases, 6 bases remained unmatched. CDR3: CASSHSGRGGNEQFF. CDR3 nucleotides: TGTGCCAGCAGCCATAGCGGGAGGGGTGGCAATGAGCAGTTCTTC. Supplemented by reference TRBV9 and TRBJ2-1, the full variable domain reads DSGVTQTPKHLITATGQRVTLRCSPRSGDLSVYWYQQSLDQGLQFLIQYYNGEERAKGNILERFSAQQFPDLHSELNLSSLELGDSALYFCASSHSGRGGNEQFFGPGTRLTVL.

The rearrangement joins TRBV9 to TRBJ2-7; a possible D gene is TRBD1 (5 bases). Trimming removed 4 bases from V and 7 bases from J, with 18 bases in between. CDR1 is SGDLS, CDR2 YYNGEE, per germline. The length of the CDR3 is 14 residues. As DNA, the CDR3 is TGTGCCAGCAGCCCTTACGACAGCCCTGGGGAGCAGTACTTC. Translating it yields CASSPYDSPGEQYF.

CDR3 residues: CASSSLAGGGNEQYF. The CDR3 region has the DNA TGTGCCAGCAGCTCCCTAGCGGGAGGTGGCAATGAGCAGTACTTC. The chain carries TRBV11-3 and TRBJ2-5; 11 nucleotides match TRBD2. Trimming took 4 bases from V and 11 from J; bases not matched to a gene: 12. CDR1 and CDR2 (germline): SGHNT, YENEEA. CDR3 length: 15 residues.

In the case of this clonotype: This may come from a read error, since a much larger clone is one base off. This sequence joins TRBV7-3 and TRBJ2-1, with 10 bases lining up with TRBD2. The last part of the DNA fits TRBJ2-7 better; the J call may be wrong. Germline lookup yields CDR1 SGHTA and CDR2 FQGTGA. CDR3 length: 14 amino acids. The CDR3 loop is CASSTSGAYNEQYF. DNA of the CDR3: TGTGCCAGCAGCACTAGCGGGGCCTACAATGAGCAGTACTTC.

The J gene is TRBJ1-5, the V gene TRBV5-5; no reliable D call. The CDR3 has 14 residues. Trimming pared 0 bases from V and 7 bases from J, leaving 11 bases between. Per the germline V gene, CDR1 is SGHKS and CDR2 is YYEKEE (reference sequence). CDR3 loop: CASSLVALGQPQHF. CDR3 DNA: TGTGCCAGCAGCTTGGTGGCTCTGGGCCAGCCCCAGCATTTT.

A few counts support this clonotype. The chain carries TRBV25-1 and TRBJ2-3, with D possibly TRBD2 on 7 matching bases. The CDR3 loop spans 15 amino acids. V was pared by 7 bases and J by 0 bases, with 14 bases between. The germline gives CDR1 MGHDK, CDR2 SYGVNS. In DNA, the CDR3 is TGTGCCAGCACCGAGGGGGGGTATAGCACAGATACGCAGTATTTT. Translation: CASTEGGYSTDTQYF.

This clonotype has a handful of counts. The chain joins TRBV7-6 to TRBJ2-1; D possibly corresponds to TRBD1 (5 bases). Germline CDR1 SGHVS, CDR2 FNYEAQ. The CDR3 covers 17 residues. The V gene lost 1 base and the J gene lost 9 bases, with 22 bases spanning the gap. The CDR3 DNA reads as TGTGCCAGCAGCTTAGGCCTCCGTACAGGACAAAATCCTGAGCAGTTCTTC. Translated, it gives CASSLGLRTGQNPEQFF.

The genes are TRBV9 and TRBJ2-2; no clear D. The V gene's germline CDR1 is SGDLS and CDR2 YYNGEE. Deletions cut 1 base from V and 2 bases from J, with 9 bases between. The CDR3 extends over 15 amino acids. CDR3 amino acids: CASSVFTSNTGELFF. CDR3 DNA sequence: TGTGCCAGCAGCGTATTTACGAGTAACACCGGGGAGCTGTTTTTT.

This clonotype was counted between two and nine times. The chain links TRBV7-2 to TRBJ2-5; 9 positions agree with TRBD2. The last part of the DNA fits TRBJ2-7 better; the J call may be wrong. The CDR3 sequence is 16 residues long. Per the germline V gene, CDR1 is SGHTA and CDR2 is FQGNSA. The CDR3 is CASSLVQTSGAYEQYF. For the CDR3, the DNA is TGTGCCAGCAGCTTAGTTCAGACTAGCGGAGCCTACGAGCAGTACTTC.

This clonotype came up once. DNA of the CDR3: TGTGCCAGCAGACAACTGGGGACCGGGGAGCTGTTTTTT. This codes for CASRQLGTGELFF. The chain recombines TRBV12-3 or TRBV12-4 with TRBJ2-2; D not resolved. The CDR3 consists of 13 residues. The V end was cut by 6 bases, the J end by 5 bases, with 10 bases between.

The table lists this clonotype with a few counts. This chain joins TRBV10-3 and TRBJ2-7; D ambiguous. Trimming took off 1 base at V and 7 bases at J, with 5 bases between the two ends. In germline, CDR1 is ENHRY, CDR2 SYGVKD. The CDR3 runs to 11 residues. The CDR3 nucleotides are TGTGCCATCAGTGAGTTTTGGGAGCAGTACTTC. It codes for CAISEFWEQYF.

The chain couples TRBV3-1 to TRBJ2-3, with TRBD1 identical over 10 bases. V shed 1 base and J 4 bases; nucleotides not matched to a gene: 5. The CDR3 sequence is 16 residues long. Germline V CDR1 and CDR2: LGHDT, YNNKEL (reference sequence). CDR3 sequence: CASSQAGQGLSDTQYF. The CDR3 DNA is TGTGCCAGCAGCCAAGCGGGACAGGGGTTATCAGATACGCAGTATTTT.

The genes are TRBV7-2 and TRBJ1-4, with D possibly TRBD1 on 6 matching bases. Germline V gene lookup returns CDR1 SGHTA and CDR2 FQGNSA. The CDR3 totals 15 residues. The V end lost 5 bases, the J end lost 4 bases, and 14 bases lay between the germline ends. CDR3: CASSEHTGFNEKLFF. The CDR3 DNA reads as TGTGCCAGCAGCGAACATACAGGGTTTAATGAAAAACTGTTTTTT.

The chain couples TRBV13 to TRBJ2-1, with 8 bases aligning to TRBD2. CDR1 and CDR2 from the germline V gene are PRHDT and FYEKMQ (reference sequence). The CDR3 runs 18 residues. With 1 base clipped from V and 12 bases from J, the junction kept 20 bases outside the gene matches. CDR3 DNA: TGTGCCAGCAGCTTAGCCAACCGGGACTTTGCGGGGGGCCTGTGGCAGTTCTTC. Protein product: CASSLANRDFAGGLWQFF.

Regarding this clonotype: A much larger clone lies one base from this, so it may be a read error. The rearrangement uses TRBV2 and TRBJ2-5; 7 bases line up with TRBD1. The length of the CDR3 is 13 residues. The germline CDR1 and CDR2 sequences are SNHLY and FYNNEI. Trimming removed 6 bases from V and 1 base from J; junction bases left unmatched: 2. This CDR3 is CASSGQVQETQYF. In DNA form, the CDR3 reads TGTGCCAGCAGCGGACAGGTCCAAGAGACCCAGTACTTC.

This chain joins TRBV20-1 and TRBJ1-1, with 7 bases aligning to TRBD1. The CDR3 spans 15 residues. With 4 bases clipped from V and 5 bases from J, the junction kept 13 bases outside the gene matches. CDR1 is DFQATT and CDR2 is SNEGSKA in the germline V gene (reference sequence). CDR3 residues: CSAIGLVGQRTEAFF. The DNA of the CDR3 is TGCAGTGCTATCGGTCTTGTGGGACAGAGAACTGAAGCTTTCTTT.

In the case of this clonotype: A much larger clone lies one base from this, so it may be a read error. The chain employs TRBV10-3 and TRBJ1-5, with D uncertain. The CDR3 has 13 residues. With 6 bases removed from V and 3 bases from J, the gap between germline ends came to 9 bases. CDR1 and CDR2 from the germline V gene are ENHRY and SYGVKD. CDR3 DNA: TGTGCCATCAGGACACAGATCAATCAGCCCCAGCATTTT. Protein sequence: CAIRTQINQPQHF.